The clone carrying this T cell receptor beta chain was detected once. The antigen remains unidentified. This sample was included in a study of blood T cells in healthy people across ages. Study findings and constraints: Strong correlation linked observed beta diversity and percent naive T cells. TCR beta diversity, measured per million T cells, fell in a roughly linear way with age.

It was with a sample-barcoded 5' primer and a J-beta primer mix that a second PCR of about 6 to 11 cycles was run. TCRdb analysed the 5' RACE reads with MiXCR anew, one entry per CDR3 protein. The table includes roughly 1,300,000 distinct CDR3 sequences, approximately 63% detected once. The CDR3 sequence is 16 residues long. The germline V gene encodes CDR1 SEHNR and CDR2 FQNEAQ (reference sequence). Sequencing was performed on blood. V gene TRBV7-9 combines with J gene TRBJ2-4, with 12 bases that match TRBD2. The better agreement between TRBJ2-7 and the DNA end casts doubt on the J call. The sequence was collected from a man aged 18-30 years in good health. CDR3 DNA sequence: TGTGCCAGCAGCGTTCCGGGACTAGCGGGTGTCTACGAGCAGTACTTC. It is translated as CASSVPGLAGVYEQYF.